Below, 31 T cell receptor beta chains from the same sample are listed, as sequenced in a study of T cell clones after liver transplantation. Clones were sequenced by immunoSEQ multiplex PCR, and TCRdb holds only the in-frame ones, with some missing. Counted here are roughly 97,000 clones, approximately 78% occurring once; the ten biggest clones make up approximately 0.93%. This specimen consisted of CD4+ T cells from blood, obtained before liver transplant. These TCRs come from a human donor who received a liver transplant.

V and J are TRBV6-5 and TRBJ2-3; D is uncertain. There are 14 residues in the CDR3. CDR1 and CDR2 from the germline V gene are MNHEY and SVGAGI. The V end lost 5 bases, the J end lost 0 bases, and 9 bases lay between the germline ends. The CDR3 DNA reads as TGTGCCAGCAGTGTGAGGAGTAGCACAGATACGCAGTATTTT. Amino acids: CASSVRSSTDTQYF.

In DNA, the CDR3 is TGTGCCAGCAGCTTGAGGACAGGGGGCTCGGGGGAGCTGTTTTTT. The encoded protein is CASSLRTGGSGELFF. The rearrangement joins TRBV7-8 to TRBJ2-2, with 11 bases matching TRBD1. Germline assignment: CDR1 SGHVS and CDR2 FQNEAQ. Trimming at V came to 3 bases and at J to 8 bases, leaving 5 bases not matched to a gene. This CDR3 spans 15 amino acids.

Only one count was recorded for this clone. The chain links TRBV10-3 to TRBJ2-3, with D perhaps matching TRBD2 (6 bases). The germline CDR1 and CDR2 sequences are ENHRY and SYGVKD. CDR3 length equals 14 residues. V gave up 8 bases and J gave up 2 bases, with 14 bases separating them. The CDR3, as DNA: TGTGCCATCCGGGACTGGAAGAACACAGATACGCAGTATTTT. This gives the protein CAIRDWKNTDTQYF.

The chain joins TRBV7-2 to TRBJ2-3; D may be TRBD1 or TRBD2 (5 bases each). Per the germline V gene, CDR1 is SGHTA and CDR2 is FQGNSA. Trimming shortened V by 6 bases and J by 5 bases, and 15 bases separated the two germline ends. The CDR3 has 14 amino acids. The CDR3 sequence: CASRTLAGGDTQYF. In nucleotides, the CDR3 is TGTGCCAGCAGGACGCTAGCTGGGGGAGATACGCAGTATTTT. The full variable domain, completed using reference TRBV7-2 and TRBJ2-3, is GAGVSQSPSNKVTEKGKDVELRCDPISGHTALYWYRQSLGQGLEFLIYFQGNSAPDKSGLPSDRFSAERTGGSVSTLTIQRTQQEDSAVYLCASRTLAGGDTQYFGPGTRLTVL.

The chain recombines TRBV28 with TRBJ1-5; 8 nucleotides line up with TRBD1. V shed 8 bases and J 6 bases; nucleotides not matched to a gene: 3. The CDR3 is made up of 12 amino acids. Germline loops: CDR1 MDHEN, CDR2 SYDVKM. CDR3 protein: CASADRVQPQHF. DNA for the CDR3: TGTGCCAGCGCGGACAGGGTTCAGCCCCAGCATTTT. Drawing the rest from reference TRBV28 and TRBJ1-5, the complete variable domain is DVKVTQSSRYLVKRTGEKVFLECVQDMDHENMFWYRQDPGLGLRLIYFSYDVKMKEKGDIPEGYSVSREKKERFSLILESASTNQTSMYLCASADRVQPQHFGDGTRLSIL.

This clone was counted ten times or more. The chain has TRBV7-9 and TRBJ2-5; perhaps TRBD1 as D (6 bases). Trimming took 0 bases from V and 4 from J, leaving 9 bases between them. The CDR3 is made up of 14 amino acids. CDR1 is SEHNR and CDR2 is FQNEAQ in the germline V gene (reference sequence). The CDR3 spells CASSLAGRGETQYF. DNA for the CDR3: TGTGCCAGCAGCTTAGCGGGCAGGGGAGAGACCCAGTACTTC.

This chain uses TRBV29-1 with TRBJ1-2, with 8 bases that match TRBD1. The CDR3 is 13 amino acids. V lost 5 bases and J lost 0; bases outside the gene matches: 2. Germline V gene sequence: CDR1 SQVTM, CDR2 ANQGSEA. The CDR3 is CSVLDRANYGYTF. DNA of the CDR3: TGCAGCGTTCTGGACAGGGCTAACTATGGCTACACCTTC.

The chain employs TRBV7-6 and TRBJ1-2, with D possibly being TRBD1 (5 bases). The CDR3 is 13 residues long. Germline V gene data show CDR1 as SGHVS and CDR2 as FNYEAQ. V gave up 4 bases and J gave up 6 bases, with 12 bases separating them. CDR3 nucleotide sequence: TGTGCCAGCAGCTCCGCTCTGGGGGATGGCTACACCTTC. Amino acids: CASSSALGDGYTF. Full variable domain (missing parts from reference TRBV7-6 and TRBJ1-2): GAGVSQSPRYKVTKRGQDVALRCDPISGHVSLYWYRQALGQGPEFLTYFNYEAQQDKSGLPNDRFSAERPEGSISTLTIQRTEQRDSAMYRCASSSALGDGYTFGSGTRLTVV.

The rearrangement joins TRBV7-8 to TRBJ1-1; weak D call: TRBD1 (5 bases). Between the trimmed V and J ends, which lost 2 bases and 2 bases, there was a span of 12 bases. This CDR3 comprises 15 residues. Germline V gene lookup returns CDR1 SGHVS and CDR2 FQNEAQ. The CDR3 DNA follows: TGTGCCAGCAGCTTAAGGCGAGGGGTTAACACTGAAGCTTTCTTT. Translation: CASSLRRGVNTEAFF.

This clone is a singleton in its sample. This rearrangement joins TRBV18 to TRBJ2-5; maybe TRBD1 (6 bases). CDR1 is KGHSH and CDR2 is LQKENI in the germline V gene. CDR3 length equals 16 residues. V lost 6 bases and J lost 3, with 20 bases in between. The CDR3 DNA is TGTGCCAGCTCGCTGTCCCGGACAGAAGGAAAAGAGACCCAGTACTTC. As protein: CASSLSRTEGKETQYF.

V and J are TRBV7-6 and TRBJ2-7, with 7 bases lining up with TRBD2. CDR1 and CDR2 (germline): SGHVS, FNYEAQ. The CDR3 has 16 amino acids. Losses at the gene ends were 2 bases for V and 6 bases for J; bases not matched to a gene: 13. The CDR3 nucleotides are TGTGCCAGCAGCTTAAGCCCCCCGGCGGGAGTTGTCGAGCAGTACTTC. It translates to CASSLSPPAGVVEQYF. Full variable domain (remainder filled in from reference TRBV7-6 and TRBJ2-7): GAGVSQSPRYKVTKRGQDVALRCDPISGHVSLYWYRQALGQGPEFLTYFNYEAQQDKSGLPNDRFSAERPEGSISTLTIQRTEQRDSAMYRCASSLSPPAGVVEQYFGPGTRLTVT.

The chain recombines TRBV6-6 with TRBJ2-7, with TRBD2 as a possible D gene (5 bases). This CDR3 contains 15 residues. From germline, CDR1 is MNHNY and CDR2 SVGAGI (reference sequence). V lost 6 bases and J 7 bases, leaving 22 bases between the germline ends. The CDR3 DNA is TGTGCCAGCAGCAGACCTGACTTTCTCACGGGGGAGCAGTACTTC. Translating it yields CASSRPDFLTGEQYF.

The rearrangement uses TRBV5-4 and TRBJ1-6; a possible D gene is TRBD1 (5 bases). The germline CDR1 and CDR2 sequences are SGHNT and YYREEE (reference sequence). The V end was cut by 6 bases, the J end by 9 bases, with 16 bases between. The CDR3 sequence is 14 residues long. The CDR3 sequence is CASTSVGEGSPLHF. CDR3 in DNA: TGTGCCAGCACCTCTGTAGGGGAGGGTTCACCCCTCCACTTT.

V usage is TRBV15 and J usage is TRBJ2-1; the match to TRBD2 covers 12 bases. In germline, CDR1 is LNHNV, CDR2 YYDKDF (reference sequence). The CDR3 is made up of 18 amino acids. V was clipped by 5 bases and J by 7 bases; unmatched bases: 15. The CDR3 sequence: CATSLGTSGLRVGNEQFF. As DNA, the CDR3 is TGTGCCACCAGCCTCGGGACTAGCGGGCTCCGTGTCGGTAATGAGCAGTTCTTC.

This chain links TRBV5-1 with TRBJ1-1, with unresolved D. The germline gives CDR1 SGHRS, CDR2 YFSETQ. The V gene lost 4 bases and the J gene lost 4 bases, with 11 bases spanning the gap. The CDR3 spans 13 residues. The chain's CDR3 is CASSPRMGTEAFF. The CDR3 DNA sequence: TGCGCCAGCAGCCCCCGGATGGGCACTGAAGCTTTCTTT.

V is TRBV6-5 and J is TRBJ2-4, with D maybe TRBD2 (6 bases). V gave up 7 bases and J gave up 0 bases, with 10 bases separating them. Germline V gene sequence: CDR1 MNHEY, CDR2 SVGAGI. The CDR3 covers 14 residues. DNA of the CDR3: TGTGCCAGCACCGGAGGGACAGCCAAAAACATTCAGTACTTC. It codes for CASTGGTAKNIQYF.

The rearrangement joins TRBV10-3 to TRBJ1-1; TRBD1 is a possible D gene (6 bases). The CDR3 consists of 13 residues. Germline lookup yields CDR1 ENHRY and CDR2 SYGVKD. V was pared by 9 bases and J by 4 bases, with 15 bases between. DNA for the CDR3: TGTGCCATTCTGCAGACAGGCAGCACTGAAGCTTTCTTT. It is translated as CAILQTGSTEAFF.

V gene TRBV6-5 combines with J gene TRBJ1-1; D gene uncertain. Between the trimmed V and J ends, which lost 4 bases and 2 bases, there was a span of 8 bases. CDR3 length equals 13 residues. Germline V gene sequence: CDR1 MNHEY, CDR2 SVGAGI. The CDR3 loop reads CASSFTENTEAFF. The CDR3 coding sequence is TGTGCCAGCAGTTTTACAGAAAACACTGAAGCTTTCTTT.

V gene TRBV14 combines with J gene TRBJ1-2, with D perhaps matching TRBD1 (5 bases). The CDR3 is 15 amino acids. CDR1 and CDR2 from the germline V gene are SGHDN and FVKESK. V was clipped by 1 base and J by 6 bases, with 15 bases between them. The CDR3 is CASSQGGRDRDGYTF. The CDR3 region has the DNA TGTGCCAGCAGCCAAGGGGGCAGGGACCGAGATGGCTACACCTTC.

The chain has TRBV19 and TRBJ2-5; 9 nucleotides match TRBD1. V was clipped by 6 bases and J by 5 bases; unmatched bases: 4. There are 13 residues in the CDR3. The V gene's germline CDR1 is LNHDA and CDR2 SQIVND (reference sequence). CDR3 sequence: CASSRQGGETQYF. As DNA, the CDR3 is TGTGCCAGTAGCAGACAGGGGGGTGAGACCCAGTACTTC.

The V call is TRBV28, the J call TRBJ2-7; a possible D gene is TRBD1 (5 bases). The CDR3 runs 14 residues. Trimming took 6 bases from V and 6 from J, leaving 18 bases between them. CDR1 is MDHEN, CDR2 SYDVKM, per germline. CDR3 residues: CASSPRAPRGEQYF. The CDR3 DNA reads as TGTGCCAGCAGCCCCCGGGCCCCAAGGGGCGAGCAGTACTTC. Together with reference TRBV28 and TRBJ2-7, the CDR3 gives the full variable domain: DVKVTQSSRYLVKRTGEKVFLECVQDMDHENMFWYRQDPGLGLRLIYFSYDVKMKEKGDIPEGYSVSREKKERFSLILESASTNQTSMYLCASSPRAPRGEQYFGPGTRLTVT.

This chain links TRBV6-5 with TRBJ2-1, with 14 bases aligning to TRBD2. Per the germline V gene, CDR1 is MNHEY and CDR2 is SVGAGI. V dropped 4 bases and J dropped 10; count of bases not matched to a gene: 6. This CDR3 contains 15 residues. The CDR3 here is CASSSGLAGVREQFF. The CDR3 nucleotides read TGTGCCAGCAGTTCGGGACTAGCGGGAGTCCGGGAGCAGTTCTTC.

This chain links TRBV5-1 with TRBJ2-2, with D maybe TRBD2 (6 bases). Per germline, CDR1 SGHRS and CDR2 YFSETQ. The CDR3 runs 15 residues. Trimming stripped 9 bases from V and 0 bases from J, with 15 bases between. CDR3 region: CATKPLASNTGELFF. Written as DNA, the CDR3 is TGCGCCACCAAACCCCTAGCGTCGAACACCGGGGAGCTGTTTTTT. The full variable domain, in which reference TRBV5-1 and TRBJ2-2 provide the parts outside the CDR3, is KAGVTQTPRYLIKTRGQQVTLSCSPISGHRSVSWYQQTPGQGLQFLFEYFSETQRNKGNFPGRFSGRQFSNSRSEMNVSTLELGDSALYLCATKPLASNTGELFFGEGSRLTVL.

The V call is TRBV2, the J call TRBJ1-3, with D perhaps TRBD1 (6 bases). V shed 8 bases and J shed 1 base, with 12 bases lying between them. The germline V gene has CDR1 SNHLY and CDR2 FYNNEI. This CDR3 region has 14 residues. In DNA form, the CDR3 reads TGTGCCAGCGTCCTAGGGGGTTCTGGAAACACCATATATTTT. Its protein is CASVLGGSGNTIYF. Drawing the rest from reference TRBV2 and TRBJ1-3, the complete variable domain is EPEVTQTPSHQVTQMGQEVILRCVPISNHLYFYWYRQILGQKVEFLVSFYNNEISEKSEIFDDQFSVERPDGSNFTLKIRSTKLEDSAMYFCASVLGGSGNTIYFGEGSWLTVV.

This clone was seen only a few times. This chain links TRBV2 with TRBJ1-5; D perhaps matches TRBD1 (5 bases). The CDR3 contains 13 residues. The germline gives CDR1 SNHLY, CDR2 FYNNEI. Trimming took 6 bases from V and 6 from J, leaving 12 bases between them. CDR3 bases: TGTGCCAGCAGAGTCCAGGGAGTTCAGCCCCAGCATTTT. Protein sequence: CASRVQGVQPQHF.

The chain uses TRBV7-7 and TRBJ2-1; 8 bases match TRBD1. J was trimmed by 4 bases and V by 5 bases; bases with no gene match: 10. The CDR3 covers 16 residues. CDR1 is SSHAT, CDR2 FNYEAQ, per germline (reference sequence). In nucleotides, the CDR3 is TGTGCCAGCAGCCCCGGGACAGGACGATCTTACAATGAGCAGTTCTTC. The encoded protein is CASSPGTGRSYNEQFF.

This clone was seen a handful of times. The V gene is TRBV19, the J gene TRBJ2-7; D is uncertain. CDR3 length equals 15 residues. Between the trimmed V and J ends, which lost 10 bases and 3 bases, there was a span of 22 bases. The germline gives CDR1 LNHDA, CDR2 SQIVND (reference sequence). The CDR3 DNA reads TGTGCCACTAAACCCCAGGACCGGGCCTACTACGAGCAGTACTTC. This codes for CATKPQDRAYYEQYF.

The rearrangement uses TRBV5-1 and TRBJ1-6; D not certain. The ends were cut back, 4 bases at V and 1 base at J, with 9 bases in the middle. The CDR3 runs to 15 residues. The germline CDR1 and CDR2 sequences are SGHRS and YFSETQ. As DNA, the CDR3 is TGCGCCAGCAGCCCTGTCGGATCCTATAATTCACCCCTCCACTTT. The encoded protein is CASSPVGSYNSPLHF.

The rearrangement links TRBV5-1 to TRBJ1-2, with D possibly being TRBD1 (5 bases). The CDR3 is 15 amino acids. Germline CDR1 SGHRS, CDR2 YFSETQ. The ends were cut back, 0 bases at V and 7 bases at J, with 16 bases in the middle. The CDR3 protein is CASSLEWRGTGGYTF. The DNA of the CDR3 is TGCGCCAGCAGCTTGGAATGGAGGGGTACGGGTGGCTACACCTTC.

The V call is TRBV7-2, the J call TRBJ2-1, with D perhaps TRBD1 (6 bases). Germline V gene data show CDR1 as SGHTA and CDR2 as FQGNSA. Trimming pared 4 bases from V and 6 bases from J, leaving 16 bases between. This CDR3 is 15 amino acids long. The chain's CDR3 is CASSSPGQLRNEQFF. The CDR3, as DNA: TGTGCCAGCAGCTCACCGGGACAACTGCGCAATGAGCAGTTCTTC.

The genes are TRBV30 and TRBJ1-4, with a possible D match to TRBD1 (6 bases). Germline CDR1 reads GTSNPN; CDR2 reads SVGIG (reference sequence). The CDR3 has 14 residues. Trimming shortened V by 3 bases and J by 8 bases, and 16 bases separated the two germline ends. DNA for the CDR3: TGTGCCTGGAGGCCTAGGGGGAGTCTCGAAAAACTGTTTTTT. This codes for CAWRPRGSLEKLFF.